This record looks at one T cell receptor (beta chain) sequence and its context. Original data processing: Amplification from reference gene primers served as the basis for estimated nucleated cell counts. The repertoire was sequenced with immunoSEQ multiplex PCR; TCRdb's copy has only in-frame clones and lacks some. That table gives V, J and clone size, and the DNA gave D and trimming. The data contain 200,000 to 300,000 clones, around 85% of them singletons. The data belong to a study of blood T cell repertoires in COVID-19. Trimming cost V 3 bases and J 8 bases; bases outside gene matches: 9. The V gene's germline CDR1 is SGHRS and CDR2 YFSETQ. This CDR3 has 14 residues.

The chain combines TRBV5-1 with TRBJ1-2, with TRBD1 matching over 8 bases. The sample taken for sequencing was PBMCs or T cells enriched from blood (not recorded which). The receptor's source is a woman aged 40 to 55 with acute COVID-19. CDR3 in DNA: TGCGCCAGCAGCTACGACAGGGGCGGCTTCGGCTACACCTTC. Amino acid sequence: CASSYDRGGFGYTF.